One sample yielded the 17 T cell receptor beta chains listed below, sequenced in a study of cytomegalovirus exposure and HLA in healthy donors. 13 Jbeta primers and 60 Vbeta primers were used for the PCR. Data came from immunoSEQ multiplex PCR; TCRdb stores just in-frame clones and leaves some out. The sample table sets out 110,000 to 150,000 clones. The specimen was PBMCs. All receptors derive from a woman aged 18 to 35 in good health and CMV-seronegative.

This chain's CDR3 is CASSQGSSVNNEQFF. The CDR3 nucleotides read TGTGCCAGCAGTCAAGGTTCTAGCGTAAACAATGAGCAGTTCTTC. The chain combines TRBV9 with TRBJ2-1; a possible D gene is TRBD2 (6 bases). From germline, CDR1 is SGDLS and CDR2 YYNGEE. This CDR3 has 15 amino acids. Trimming shortened V by 5 bases and J by 5 bases, and 17 bases separated the two germline ends.

The gene calls are TRBV19 and TRBJ2-4; TRBD2 matches 11 bases. The CDR3 runs 17 residues. The V and J ends lost 7 bases and 2 bases, in that order; junction bases with no gene match: 10. Germline values: CDR1 LNHDA, CDR2 SQIVND (reference sequence). The CDR3 reads CASIASASGRTKNIQYF. CDR3 in DNA: TGTGCCAGTATAGCAAGTGCTAGCGGGAGGACCAAAAACATTCAGTACTTC. The full variable domain, its missing parts supplied by reference TRBV19 and TRBJ2-4, is DGGITQSPKYLFRKEGQNVTLSCEQNLNHDAMYWYRQDPGQGLRLIYYSQIVNDFQKGDIAEGYSVSREKKESFPLTVTSAQKNPTAFYLCASIASASGRTKNIQYFGAGTRLSVL.

The chain carries TRBV6-1 and TRBJ2-5; D might be TRBD1 (5 bases). Between the trimmed V and J ends, which lost 4 bases and 4 bases, there was a span of 13 bases. Germline CDR1 MNHNS, CDR2 SASEGT. This CDR3 is built from 14 residues. CDR3 nucleotides: TGTGCCAGCAGTGTGGGGCAGGGAATAGAGACCCAGTACTTC. Translation: CASSVGQGIETQYF.

Written as DNA, the CDR3 is TGTGCCAGCTCACCTGGGCTTTACAATGAGCAGTTCTTC. It translates to CASSPGLYNEQFF. This rearrangement joins TRBV18 to TRBJ2-1; no definite D call. CDR1 KGHSH and CDR2 LQKENI come from the germline V gene. The CDR3 runs 13 residues. Trimming stripped 3 bases from V and 4 bases from J, with 7 bases between.

This rearrangement joins TRBV7-2 to TRBJ2-2, with TRBD2 matching 13 bases. In germline, CDR1 is SGHTA, CDR2 FQGNSA. The V gene end was trimmed by 5 bases and the J gene end by 6 bases; junction bases not matched to a gene: 9. The CDR3 totals 17 residues. The CDR3 reads CASSLRLAGGKAGELFF. CDR3 in DNA: TGTGCCAGCAGCCTCAGACTAGCGGGAGGTAAAGCCGGGGAGCTGTTTTTT.

The chain combines TRBV7-9 with TRBJ2-7, with TRBD2 matching 7 bases. Germline CDR1 reads SEHNR; CDR2 reads FQNEAQ (reference sequence). Trimming removed 4 bases from V and 5 bases from J; junction bases left unmatched: 8. This CDR3 region has 14 residues. CDR3 nucleotides: TGTGCCAGCAGCTCCTCGGGGGGTATCCACGAGCAGTACTTC. This gives the protein CASSSSGGIHEQYF. The whole variable domain, filled in from reference TRBV7-9 and TRBJ2-7, reads DTGVSQNPRHKITKRGQNVTFRCDPISEHNRLYWYRQTLGQGPEFLTYFQNEAQLEKSRLLSDRFSAERPKGSFSTLEIQRTEQGDSAMYLCASSSSGGIHEQYFGPGTRLTVT.

The chain uses TRBV29-1 and TRBJ1-1, with a possible D match to TRBD1 (5 bases). CDR1 SQVTM and CDR2 ANQGSEA come from the germline V gene. CDR3 length: 13 amino acids. Trimming took 4 bases from V and 0 from J, leaving 9 bases between them. The CDR3 loop reads CSVGPGLNTEAFF. The CDR3 coding sequence is TGCAGCGTTGGTCCAGGGCTGAACACTGAAGCTTTCTTT.

As to this clone: One end of the junction does not line up with germline, which may come from a read error. The chain has TRBV4-1 and TRBJ2-1; tentatively, D is TRBD2 (6 bases). This CDR3 region has 16 residues. In germline, CDR1 is MGHRA, CDR2 YSYEKL. The CDR3 loop reads CVSSQDRGTASDEQFF. The CDR3 DNA sequence: TGCGTCAGCAGCCAAGATCGCGGGACGGCCTCCGATGAGCAGTTCTTC.

J is TRBJ2-3 and V is TRBV6-5; 9 nucleotides agree with TRBD2. The V gene's germline CDR1 is MNHEY and CDR2 SVGAGI. V shed 2 bases and J 0 bases; nucleotides not matched to a gene: 3. The CDR3 totals 16 residues. Here the CDR3 DNA reads TGTGCCAGCAGTTACAGTACTAGCGGGAGCACAGATACGCAGTATTTT. Its translation: CASSYSTSGSTDTQYF.

CDR3 loop: CASHSTGWNEKLFF. The DNA of the CDR3 is TGTGCCAGCCATTCGACAGGATGGAATGAAAAACTGTTTTTT. This chain uses TRBV6-6 with TRBJ1-4, with D possibly being TRBD1 (6 bases). Between the trimmed V and J ends, which lost 8 bases and 5 bases, there was a span of 15 bases. Germline assignment: CDR1 MNHNY and CDR2 SVGAGI (reference sequence). The CDR3 has 14 amino acids.

The CDR3 loop is CASSLNRDRGTGELFF. The DNA for the CDR3 is TGTGCCAGCAGCTTAAACCGGGACAGAGGCACCGGGGAGCTGTTTTTT. The chain links TRBV7-3 to TRBJ2-2; 7 nucleotides match TRBD1. The V gene's germline CDR1 is SGHTA and CDR2 FQGTGA. The V segment lost 1 base and the J segment 4 bases; nucleotides outside the gene matches: 6. The CDR3 is 16 residues long.

The chain links TRBV7-2 to TRBJ2-7; D not certain. V lost 1 base and J lost 7, with 14 bases in between. Germline V lookup: CDR1 SGHTA, CDR2 FQGNSA. The CDR3 length is 14 residues. The CDR3 loop reads CASSLGRASEEQYV. CDR3 nucleotide sequence: TGTGCCAGCAGCTTAGGCCGGGCGTCGGAGGAGCAGTACGTC.

The chain couples TRBV7-2 to TRBJ2-5, with 7 bases aligning to TRBD2. J was trimmed by 5 bases and V by 1 base; bases with no gene match: 13. Per germline, CDR1 SGHTA and CDR2 FQGNSA. This CDR3 contains 17 residues. CDR3: CASSLGGLAEEGETQYF. The CDR3 DNA reads TGTGCCAGCAGCTTAGGAGGGCTAGCGGAGGAGGGGGAGACCCAGTACTTC.

This chain uses TRBV7-2 with TRBJ1-1, with D possibly matching TRBD1 (5 bases). The CDR3 sequence is 14 residues long. V shed 4 bases and J shed 4 bases, with 13 bases lying between them. Germline assignment: CDR1 SGHTA and CDR2 FQGNSA. As DNA, the CDR3 is TGTGCCAGCAGCTACCTAGGGGAGGGCACTGAAGCTTTCTTT. Translating gives CASSYLGEGTEAFF. Complete variable domain (other parts from reference TRBV7-2 and TRBJ1-1): GAGVSQSPSNKVTEKGKDVELRCDPISGHTALYWYRQSLGQGLEFLIYFQGNSAPDKSGLPSDRFSAERTGGSVSTLTIQRTQQEDSAVYLCASSYLGEGTEAFFGQGTRLTVV.

The rearrangement uses TRBV6-6 and TRBJ2-5, with TRBD2 matching 7 bases. Trimming took 8 bases from V and 5 from J; bases not matched to a gene: 2. Germline V gene sequence: CDR1 MNHNY, CDR2 SVGAGI (reference sequence). The CDR3 is made up of 11 amino acids. The CDR3 nucleotides are TGTGCCAGCCTGGGGGGGGAGACCCAGTACTTC. Its translation is CASLGGETQYF.

The V and J genes are TRBV6-4 and TRBJ2-1; 10 positions match TRBD2. The V gene's germline CDR1 is MRHNA and CDR2 SNTAGT. V dropped 6 bases and J dropped 6; count of bases not matched to a gene: 8. This CDR3 has 15 amino acids. The CDR3 nucleotides read TGTGCCAGCAGCGAGCTAGCGGGGGCCATCAATGAGCAGTTCTTC. This codes for CASSELAGAINEQFF.

This chain connects TRBV5-4 to TRBJ2-2; 10 bases match TRBD2. Trimming cost V 1 base and J 7 bases; bases outside gene matches: 1. Germline loops: CDR1 SGHNT, CDR2 YYREEE (reference sequence). This CDR3 has 14 amino acids. CDR3 bases: TGTGCCAGCAGCTTGCAGCGGGAGGGCGGGGAGCTGTTTTTT. Translating it yields CASSLQREGGELFF. Full variable domain (outside the CDR3, taken from reference TRBV5-4 and TRBJ2-2): ETGVTQSPTHLIKTRGQQVTLRCSSQSGHNTVSWYQQALGQGPQFIFQYYREEENGRGNFPPRFSGLQFPNYSSELNVNALELDDSALYLCASSLQREGGELFFGEGSRLTVL.